This TCR beta chain was captured by sequencing in a study of neoadjuvant anti-PD-1 for oral cavity cancer listed by TCRdb under 2021. For the study in its entirety: Patients mostly received three to four biweekly doses of nivolumab at 3 mg/kg before curative-intent surgical resection. For patients who did not progress, a fourth nivolumab dose was given around day 43, followed by definitive surgical resection on days 50-56. Responders were defined as patients with complete response, partial response or stable disease by RECIST 1.1; non-responders were defined as patients with progression. The parent correlative cohort included some twelve patients, with an approximately 34% response rate. What the work shows at the level of the full study, not this receptor alone: Only a few patients per response group were included in the TCR analyses, and the authors called for validation in larger cohorts. After neoadjuvant nivolumab, non-responders showed significantly higher T cell clonality (Gini index) in PBMCs than responders did. Higher pretreatment blood TCRbeta clonality and lower post-treatment tumor TCRbeta clonality were correlated with higher pretreatment blood Treg/Th17 ratios.

The sample's time point label, decoded: before neoadjuvant nivolumab. The patients had newly diagnosed stage II-IVA oral cavity squamous cell carcinoma and had not received any prior systemic or radiation treatment. The cohort was made up of patients with locally advanced, HPV-negative oral cavity squamous cell carcinoma. No culture maintenance or expansion was done, as the peripheral blood mononuclear cells went straight to analysis. The samples were drawn from a longitudinal correlative study tied to a single-arm phase II trial testing neoadjuvant nivolumab in oral cavity squamous cell carcinoma. Genomic DNA-based TCRbeta sequencing was performed on subject-matched pre- and post-treatment PBMCs and tumors from three responders and three non-responders. Peripheral blood mononuclear cells were collected before nivolumab treatment and were collected again after treatment, at the time of surgery. The Maxwell RSC DNA from Cells kit was used to isolate genomic DNA from PBMCs.

Concerning this clone: Its antigen is not yet known. Per-nucleotide qualities are absent, and no much larger clonotype sits a single base away.

For deep sequencing, PBMC libraries mostly used 450 to 550 ng of input genomic DNA, with six replicates for each sample. TCRbeta libraries were prepared with the immunoSEQ hsTCRbeta kit according to the manufacturer's instructions. The completed libraries were mixed into a single pool at 3 nM, then sequenced with an Illumina NovaSeq 6000 S4 flow cell. For the original study's pipeline: The immunoSEQ Analyzer was used for raw data preprocessing and quality control. The analysis was limited to productive rearrangements, and each clonotype was defined by a unique CDR3 amino acid sequence. Repertoire clonality was estimated as the Gini-Simpson index, which was calculated using the R package tcR. Student's t test was used to compare Gini indices, while Pearson correlation assessed associations with tumor size change. In TCRdb, the immuneACCESS table is reduced to in-frame sequences with V and J assigned. These tables do not hold every clone; where another copy was compared, an unresolved V gene accounts for under half, and the others remain unexplained. Clone size and V and J calls were adopted from that table, with D and trimming inferred from the DNA. For this sample there are around 12,000 clones; 65% appear just once. Roughly 2% of the sample comes from the top ten.

The germline V end is reduced by 6 bases and the J end by 2 bases; junction bases left unmatched: 7. From the cysteine up to the phenylalanine, the CDR3 has a length of 16 residues. The entry retains the CDR3 DNA only, 48 bases that are in frame from base 1. CDR1 and CDR2 are drawn from the germline V gene: MDHEN, SYDVKM. Sequences were derived from PBMCs, sampled before nivolumab (anti-PD-1) treatment. The chain is encoded by TRBV28 joined to TRBJ2-6; 7 nucleotides in the junction match TRBD1. This TCR was sampled from a person aged 40 to 85 with oral cavity squamous cell carcinoma. Here the CDR3 is given as CASRRQGTTGANVLTF. The DNA sequence is given as TGTGCCAGCAGAAGACAGGGTACCACTGGGGCCAACGTCCTGACTTTC. When the CDR3 is completed using the reference TRBV28 and TRBJ2-6 genes on either side, the full variable domain is DVKVTQSSRYLVKRTGEKVFLECVQDMDHENMFWYRQDPGLGLRLIYFSYDVKMKEKGDIPEGYSVSREKKERFSLILESASTNQTSMYLCASRRQGTTGANVLTFGAGSRLTVL.